The source of this T cell receptor (beta chain) is a study of blood T cells in healthy people across ages. Study-wide results and caveats: PBMC samples, being unsorted, prevented any conclusive comparison of naive and antigen-experienced cells.

Germline V gene lookup returns CDR1 LNHDA and CDR2 SQIVND (reference sequence). Trimming took off 1 base at V and 0 bases at J, with 4 bases between the two ends. The CDR3 loop spans 13 amino acids. This clonotype was seen repeatedly, ten times or more. Antigen: not known. Through a sample-barcoded 5' primer and a J-beta primer mix, a second PCR was run for 7 to 11 cycles. The template-switch adaptor was a 5' adaptor with 12 random nucleotides. It tagged each cDNA molecule. TCRdb redid the calling of the 5' RACE reads with MiXCR, one entry per CDR3 protein. The repertoire holds about 1.7 million distinct CDR3 sequences, with roughly 27% as singletons.

The sequencing input was blood. The rearrangement uses TRBV19 and TRBJ2-7; D ambiguous. The sequence was obtained from a woman in her thirties in good health. CDR3 DNA: TGTGCCAGTAGTATAGCCTCCTCCTACGAGCAGTACTTC. Its translation is CASSIASSYEQYF.